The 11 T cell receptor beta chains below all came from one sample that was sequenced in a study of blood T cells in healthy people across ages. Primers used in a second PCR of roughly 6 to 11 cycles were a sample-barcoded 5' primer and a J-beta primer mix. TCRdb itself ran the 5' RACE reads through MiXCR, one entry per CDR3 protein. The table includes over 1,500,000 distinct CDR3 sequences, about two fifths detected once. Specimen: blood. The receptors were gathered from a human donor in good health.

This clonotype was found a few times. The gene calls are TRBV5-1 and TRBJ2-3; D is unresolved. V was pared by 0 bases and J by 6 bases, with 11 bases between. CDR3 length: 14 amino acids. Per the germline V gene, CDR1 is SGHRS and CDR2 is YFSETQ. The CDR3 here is CASSLADPVDTQYF. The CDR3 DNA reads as TGCGCCAGCAGCTTGGCGGACCCTGTTGATACGCAGTATTTT.

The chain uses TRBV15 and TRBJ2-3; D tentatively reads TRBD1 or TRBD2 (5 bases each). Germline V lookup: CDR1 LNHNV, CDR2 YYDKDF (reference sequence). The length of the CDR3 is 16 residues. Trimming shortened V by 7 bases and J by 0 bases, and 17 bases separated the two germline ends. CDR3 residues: CATNKVRAGSTDTQYF. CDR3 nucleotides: TGTGCCACCAACAAAGTCAGGGCGGGTAGCACAGATACGCAGTATTTT.

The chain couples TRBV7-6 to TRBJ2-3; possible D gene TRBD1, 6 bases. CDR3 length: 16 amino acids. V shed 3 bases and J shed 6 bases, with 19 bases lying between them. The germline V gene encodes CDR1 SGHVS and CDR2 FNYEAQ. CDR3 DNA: TGTGCCAGCAGCTTGGACAACAGGGATTCTTGGGATACGCAGTATTTT. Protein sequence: CASSLDNRDSWDTQYF.

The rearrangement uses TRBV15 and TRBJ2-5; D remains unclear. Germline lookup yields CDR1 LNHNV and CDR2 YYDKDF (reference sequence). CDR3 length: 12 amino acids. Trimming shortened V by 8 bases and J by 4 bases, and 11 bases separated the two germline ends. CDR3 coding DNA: TGTGCCACCCGAGATCTCTTAGAGACCCAGTACTTC. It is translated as CATRDLLETQYF. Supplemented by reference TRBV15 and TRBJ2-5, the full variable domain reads DAMVIQNPRYQVTQFGKPVTLSCSQTLNHNVMYWYQQKSSQAPKLLFHYYDKDFNNEADTPDNFQSRRPNTSFCFLDIRSPGLGDTAMYLCATRDLLETQYFGPGTRLLVL.

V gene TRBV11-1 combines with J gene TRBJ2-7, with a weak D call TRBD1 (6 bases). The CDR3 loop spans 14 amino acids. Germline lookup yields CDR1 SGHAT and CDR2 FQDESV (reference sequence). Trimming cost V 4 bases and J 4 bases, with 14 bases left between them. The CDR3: CASSSRDTAYEQYF. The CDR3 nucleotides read TGTGCCAGCAGCTCCCGGGACACCGCGTACGAGCAGTACTTC.

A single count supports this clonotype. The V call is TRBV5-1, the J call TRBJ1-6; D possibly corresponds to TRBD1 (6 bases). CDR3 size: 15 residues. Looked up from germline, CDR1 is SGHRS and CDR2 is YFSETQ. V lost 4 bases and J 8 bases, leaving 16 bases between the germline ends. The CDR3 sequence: CASSLRNREDSPLHF. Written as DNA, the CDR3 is TGCGCCAGCAGCCTCAGGAACAGGGAGGATTCACCCCTCCACTTT.

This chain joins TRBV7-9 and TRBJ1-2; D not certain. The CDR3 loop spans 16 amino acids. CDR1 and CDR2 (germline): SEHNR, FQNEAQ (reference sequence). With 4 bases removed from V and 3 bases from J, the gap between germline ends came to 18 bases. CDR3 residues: CASSSPVFAPHYGYTF. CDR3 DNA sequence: TGTGCCAGCAGCTCGCCCGTCTTCGCACCTCACTATGGCTACACCTTC.

DNA of the CDR3: TGTGCCAGCAGGGGCGACCCTTACGAGGAGCAGTACTTC. It encodes CASRGDPYEEQYF. The gene calls are TRBV6-1 and TRBJ2-4; D is uncertain. This CDR3 has 13 residues. V lost 6 bases, J lost 13 bases, and 19 bases lay in between. The V gene's germline CDR1 is MNHNS and CDR2 SASEGT.

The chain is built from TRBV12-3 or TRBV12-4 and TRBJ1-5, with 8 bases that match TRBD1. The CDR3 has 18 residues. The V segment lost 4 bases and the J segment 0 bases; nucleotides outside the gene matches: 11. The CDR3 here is CASSSGTGGRYSNQPQHF. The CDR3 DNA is TGTGCCAGCAGTTCCGGGACAGGAGGTAGATATAGCAATCAGCCCCAGCATTTT.

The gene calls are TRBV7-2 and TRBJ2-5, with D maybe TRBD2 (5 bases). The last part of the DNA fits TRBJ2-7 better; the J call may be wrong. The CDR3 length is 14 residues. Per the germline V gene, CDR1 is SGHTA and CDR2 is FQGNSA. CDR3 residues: CASRKDVGAYEQYF. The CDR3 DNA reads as TGTGCCAGCAGAAAGGACGTGGGAGCCTACGAGCAGTACTTC.

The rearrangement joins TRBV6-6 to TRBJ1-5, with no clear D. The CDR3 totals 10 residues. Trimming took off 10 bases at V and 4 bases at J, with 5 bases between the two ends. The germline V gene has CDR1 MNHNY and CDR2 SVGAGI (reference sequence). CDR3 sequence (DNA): TGTGCCACCCTAAATCAGCCCCAGCATTTT. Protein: CATLNQPQHF.